The next 32 T cell receptor beta chains were all read from a single sample in a study of shared clonotypes between healthy human individuals. Clones were read by immunoSEQ multiplex PCR, and TCRdb kept only the in-frame ones, dropping some. This repertoire shows approximately 470,000 clones, roughly 80% found once; its top ten account for about 12%. Specimen: PBMCs. Receptors originate from a woman aged 40 to 50 in good health. Some clones in this sample may be carry-over from other donors' samples.

This clone was detected only a few times. The chain links TRBV4-2 to TRBJ2-2, with D perhaps assigned TRBD1 or TRBD2 (6 bases each). Germline values: CDR1 LGHNA, CDR2 YNFKEQ. V was cut by 1 base and J by 5 bases, with 14 bases left in between. There are 16 residues in the CDR3. This chain's CDR3 is CASSQGGGRPTGELFF. The DNA for the CDR3 is TGTGCCAGCAGCCAAGGTGGGGGGCGGCCTACCGGGGAGCTGTTTTTT.

The V and J genes are TRBV9 and TRBJ2-2, with 7 bases identical to TRBD2. The germline CDR1 and CDR2 sequences are SGDLS and YYNGEE. The CDR3 is 17 amino acids. J lost 4 bases, V lost 0 bases, and 9 bases had no gene match. The CDR3 region is CASSVATLGGGTGELFF. CDR3 coding DNA: TGTGCCAGCAGCGTAGCTACCTTGGGCGGGGGCACCGGGGAGCTGTTTTTT.

J is TRBJ1-4 and V is TRBV21-1. TRBV21-1 is given as a pseudogene. The CDR3 consists of 17 residues. The CDR3 nucleotides are TGTGCCAGCAGCACCAAAAGTCGCGGGACAACTAATGAAAAACTGTTTTTT. This translates into CASSTKSRGTTNEKLFF.

V is TRBV27 and J is TRBJ1-2, with D possibly TRBD1 on 5 matching bases. Germline CDR1 reads MNHEY; CDR2 reads SMNVEV (reference sequence). CDR3 length: 13 amino acids. The V end lost 2 bases, the J end lost 8 bases, and 12 bases lay between the germline ends. Here the CDR3 DNA reads TGTGCCAGCAGTTTACAGGGCGGCCCAGGCTACACCTTC. Amino acid sequence: CASSLQGGPGYTF.

Comments on this clone: It differs at one base from a far larger clone, so likely a read error. Other DNA sequences in the same sample also yield this CDR3. The rearrangement links TRBV28 to TRBJ2-7; D unclear. This CDR3 region has 12 residues. Looked up from germline, CDR1 is MDHEN and CDR2 is SYDVKM. The ends were cut back, 3 bases at V and 3 bases at J, with 6 bases in the middle. Here the CDR3 reads CASSFRRYEQYF. The CDR3 coding sequence is TGTGCCAGCAGTTTCCGTCGCTACGAGCAGTACTTC. The full variable domain, completed using reference TRBV28 and TRBJ2-7, is DVKVTQSSRYLVKRTGEKVFLECVQDMDHENMFWYRQDPGLGLRLIYFSYDVKMKEKGDIPEGYSVSREKKERFSLILESASTNQTSMYLCASSFRRYEQYFGPGTRLTVT.

The chain carries TRBV6-6 and TRBJ2-7, with unresolved D. Trimming shortened V by 6 bases and J by 5 bases, and 14 bases separated the two germline ends. Germline V gene sequence: CDR1 MNHNY, CDR2 SVGAGI (reference sequence). This CDR3 is 13 amino acids long. The CDR3 sequence is CASSSVSGHEQYF. As DNA, the CDR3 is TGTGCCAGCAGCTCTGTCTCGGGCCACGAGCAGTACTTC.

The chain uses TRBV6-1 and TRBJ2-7; 8 positions agree with TRBD1. The trim removed 0 bases at V and 6 bases at J, leaving 7 bases unmatched. This CDR3 region has 15 residues. The germline V gene has CDR1 MNHNS and CDR2 SASEGT. CDR3 sequence: CASSEAQGVWGEQYF. CDR3 DNA sequence: TGTGCCAGCAGTGAAGCACAGGGGGTTTGGGGCGAGCAGTACTTC.

The J gene is TRBJ2-1, the V gene TRBV4-2; 8 bases fit TRBD2. Trimming took 0 bases from V and 5 from J; bases not matched to a gene: 6. Per germline, CDR1 LGHNA and CDR2 YNFKEQ. This CDR3 is 16 amino acids long. The CDR3 sequence: CASSQETGGDDNEQFF. The CDR3 DNA follows: TGTGCCAGCAGCCAAGAAACGGGAGGGGACGACAATGAGCAGTTCTTC.

In its sample, this clone was seen a few times. The DNA of the CDR3 is TGTGCCAGCAGTGGGGGGCCAGGACAGGCAAAAGAGACCCAGTACTTC. Protein sequence: CASSGGPGQAKETQYF. The V call is TRBV2, the J call TRBJ2-5; 7 positions agree with TRBD1. Losses at the gene ends were 4 bases for V and 3 bases for J; bases not matched to a gene: 11. Germline V gene sequence: CDR1 SNHLY, CDR2 FYNNEI. The CDR3 is 16 amino acids. Variable domain in full (rest from reference TRBV2 and TRBJ2-5): EPEVTQTPSHQVTQMGQEVILRCVPISNHLYFYWYRQILGQKVEFLVSFYNNEISEKSEIFDDQFSVERPDGSNFTLKIRSTKLEDSAMYFCASSGGPGQAKETQYFGPGTRLLVL.

V usage is TRBV4-1 and J usage is TRBJ2-3; TRBD2 agrees at 8 bases. The germline CDR1 and CDR2 sequences are MGHRA and YSYEKL. The V segment lost 3 bases and the J segment 8 bases; nucleotides outside the gene matches: 10. CDR3 length: 15 amino acids. Here the CDR3 reads CASSQDGRAIGTQYF. The DNA for the CDR3 is TGCGCCAGCAGCCAGGACGGGAGGGCCATTGGTACGCAGTATTTT.

As regards this clone: This sequence is one base from a far larger clone and is likely a read error. V is TRBV30 and J is TRBJ2-2, with a possible D match to TRBD2 (6 bases). The CDR3 totals 14 residues. CDR1 is GTSNPN, CDR2 SVGIG, per germline (reference sequence). The CDR3 DNA reads TGTGCCTGGAGTGCCCAGCCCCGGGGCGGGGAGCTGTCTTTT. Translating it yields CAWSAQPRGGELSF. Drawing the rest from reference TRBV30 and TRBJ2-2, the complete variable domain is SQTIHQWPATLVQPVGSPLSLECTVEGTSNPNLYWYRQAAGRGLQLLFYSVGIGQISSEVPQNLSASRPQDRQFILSSKKLLLSDSGFYLCAWSAQPRGGELSFGEGSRLTVL.

The chain combines TRBV15 with TRBJ2-3; TRBD1 aligns across 9 bases. The V gene's germline CDR1 is LNHNV and CDR2 YYDKDF (reference sequence). V dropped 3 bases and J dropped 0; count of bases not matched to a gene: 7. CDR3 length: 17 amino acids. The CDR3 sequence is CATSRGQGRSSTDTQYF. DNA of the CDR3: TGTGCCACCAGCAGGGGACAGGGACGATCTAGCACAGATACGCAGTATTTT.

This sequence joins TRBV14 and TRBJ2-3, with 12 bases that match TRBD2. The CDR3 loop spans 18 amino acids. V was pared by 4 bases and J by 6 bases, with 14 bases of the junction left unmatched. Germline V CDR1 and CDR2: SGHDN, FVKESK. For the CDR3, the DNA is TGTGCCAGCAGCCCCCAAGGGCGTCTAGCGGGGGGGCCGGATACGCAGTATTTT. Translating it yields CASSPQGRLAGGPDTQYF.

For the CDR3, the DNA is TGTGCCAGCAGCTTACTACTAGCGCAGAGCTCCTACAATGAGCAGTTCTTC. It translates to CASSLLLAQSSYNEQFF. The J gene is TRBJ2-1, the V gene TRBV11-3; 7 bases are a match to TRBD2. The CDR3 totals 17 residues. Per the germline V gene, CDR1 is SGHNT and CDR2 is YENEEA. Unmatched junction bases numbered 7, after V lost 2 bases and J lost 0 bases. Using reference TRBV11-3 and TRBJ2-1 for the parts outside the CDR3, the full variable domain is EAGVVQSPRYKIIEKKQPVAFWCNPISGHNTLYWYLQNLGQGPELLIRYENEEAVDDSQLPKDRFSAERLKGVDSTLKIQPAELGDSAVYLCASSLLLAQSSYNEQFFGPGTRLTVL.

The gene calls are TRBV30 and TRBJ2-7; 7 bases are shared with TRBD2. The CDR3 runs to 14 residues. Germline trimming cut 1 base from V and 3 bases from J; bases unmatched to any gene: 6. Germline loops: CDR1 GTSNPN, CDR2 SVGIG (reference sequence). The CDR3, as DNA: TGTGCCTGGAGTGGGGCAGGGAGGGACTACGAGCAGTACTTC. This codes for CAWSGAGRDYEQYF.

The genes are TRBV18 and TRBJ2-7; perhaps D is TRBD1 or TRBD2 (5 bases each). Between the trimmed V and J ends, which lost 0 bases and 6 bases, there was a span of 12 bases. Germline CDR1 KGHSH, CDR2 LQKENI. The CDR3 totals 14 residues. The CDR3 DNA sequence: TGTGCCAGCTCACCACCAATCGGGGCGCCCGAGCAGTACTTC. Protein sequence: CASSPPIGAPEQYF.

V is TRBV5-1 and J is TRBJ2-5; perhaps TRBD1 as D (7 bases). This CDR3 comprises 15 residues. CDR1 is SGHRS, CDR2 YFSETQ, per germline. V lost 1 base and J 3 bases, leaving 13 bases between the germline ends. The CDR3 nucleotides read TGCGCCAGCAGCTTGAGGGGCGGGACAGAAGAGACCCAGTACTTC. This codes for CASSLRGGTEETQYF.

This chain uses TRBV9 with TRBJ2-3, with 7 nucleotides matching TRBD2. In germline, CDR1 is SGDLS, CDR2 YYNGEE. The junction had 11 bases not matched to a gene; V was cut back by 8 bases and J by 5 bases. This CDR3 region has 14 residues. CDR3 in DNA: TGTGCCAGTGGGATGCCGCGGGAGCTAGATACGCAGTATTTT. Translated: CASGMPRELDTQYF.

This clone was detected once. The genes are TRBV7-3 and TRBJ2-2; 9 positions agree with TRBD1. The trim removed 5 bases at V and 7 bases at J, leaving 8 bases unmatched. The CDR3 totals 15 residues. Germline CDR1 and CDR2: SGHTA and FQGTGA. In DNA, the CDR3 is TGTGCCAGCAGCAAATCAACAGGGGGCTTCGGGGAGCTGTTTTTT. Protein: CASSKSTGGFGELFF.

The genes are TRBV7-2 and TRBJ2-5, with D maybe TRBD1 (6 bases). Germline V gene lookup returns CDR1 SGHTA and CDR2 FQGNSA. The CDR3 totals 15 residues. The V end lost 5 bases, the J end lost 1 base, and 14 bases lay between the germline ends. The CDR3 spells CASSPWTDLQETQYF. The CDR3 DNA reads as TGTGCCAGCAGCCCCTGGACAGACCTCCAAGAGACCCAGTACTTC.

The chain couples TRBV7-2 to TRBJ2-6; D is unresolved. The CDR3 totals 17 residues. With 1 base removed from V and 0 bases from J, the gap between germline ends came to 10 bases. Germline CDR1 reads SGHTA; CDR2 reads FQGNSA. For the CDR3, the DNA is TGTGCCAGCAGCTTAGATTCTGGCCGCTCTGGGGCCAACGTCCTGACTTTC. It is translated as CASSLDSGRSGANVLTF. The full variable domain, completed using reference TRBV7-2 and TRBJ2-6, is GAGVSQSPSNKVTEKGKDVELRCDPISGHTALYWYRQSLGQGLEFLIYFQGNSAPDKSGLPSDRFSAERTGGSVSTLTIQRTQQEDSAVYLCASSLDSGRSGANVLTFGAGSRLTVL.

This sequence joins TRBV30 and TRBJ2-3; 8 bases match TRBD2. After removal of 2 bases from V and 4 bases from J, the junction contained 5 bases not matched to a gene. Germline V gene lookup returns CDR1 GTSNPN and CDR2 SVGIG (reference sequence). This CDR3 spans 14 amino acids. CDR3 nucleotide sequence: TGTGCCTGGAGTCACGGGAGGGAGGCAGATACGCAGTATTTT. Translating gives CAWSHGREADTQYF.

This clone has only one observation. CDR3 sequence reads: CASSLAGTGGNEKLFF. Here the CDR3 DNA reads TGCGCCAGCAGCTTGGCGGGGACAGGGGGTAATGAAAAACTGTTTTTT. This rearrangement joins TRBV5-1 to TRBJ1-4; 11 positions agree with TRBD1. Germline V gene sequence: CDR1 SGHRS, CDR2 YFSETQ. Germline trimming cut 0 bases from V and 4 bases from J; bases unmatched to any gene: 2. CDR3 size: 16 residues.

The V gene is TRBV7-2, the J gene TRBJ2-3, with D perhaps assigned TRBD1 or TRBD2 (5 bases each). This CDR3 is built from 18 residues. Germline V lookup: CDR1 SGHTA, CDR2 FQGNSA. V lost 0 bases and J 4 bases, leaving 20 bases between the germline ends. CDR3 DNA: TGTGCCAGCAGCTTAGCGATATCCGGGACCGCTTCGGCAGATACGCAGTATTTT. Its translation: CASSLAISGTASADTQYF.

By sample share, this clone is medium-sized. The same CDR3 also results from other DNA sequences found in this sample. The rearrangement uses TRBV4-1 and TRBJ2-1; 9 nucleotides match TRBD2. J gave up 0 bases and V 0 bases, and 0 bases lay outside the gene matches. Germline V CDR1 and CDR2: MGHRA, YSYEKL. This CDR3 region has 16 residues. CDR3 nucleotide sequence: TGCGCCAGCAGCCAAGAGACTAGCGGCTCCTACAATGAGCAGTTCTTC. Translated, it gives CASSQETSGSYNEQFF.

The CDR3 nucleotides read TGCGCCAGCAGCCAAGAGTCAATCGGGGAGCCCTACAATGAGCAGTTCTTC. Translating gives CASSQESIGEPYNEQFF. The chain links TRBV4-3 to TRBJ2-1; D may be TRBD2 (5 bases). The germline CDR1 and CDR2 sequences are LGHNA and YSLEER. Trimming removed 0 bases at V and 2 bases at J, with 14 bases between. The CDR3 is 17 residues long.

The chain carries TRBV7-2 and TRBJ2-3; perhaps TRBD2 as D (5 bases). Germline CDR1 SGHTA, CDR2 FQGNSA. V was trimmed by 5 bases and J by 4 bases, leaving 10 bases between them. The CDR3 runs 13 residues. The CDR3 reads CASSPLDSDTQYF. CDR3 sequence (DNA): TGTGCCAGCAGCCCACTGGACTCAGATACGCAGTATTTT.

The rearrangement uses TRBV28 and TRBJ1-2; no definite D call. Trimming removed 6 bases at V and 3 bases at J, with 17 bases between. This CDR3 has 15 residues. In germline, CDR1 is MDHEN, CDR2 SYDVKM. CDR3 DNA sequence: TGTGCCAGCAGCTCCCCCGGTGCGGCGGACTATGGCTACACCTTC. Protein product: CASSSPGAADYGYTF.

This clone was picked up a small number of times. The chain has TRBV30 and TRBJ1-5; D may be TRBD1 (5 bases). The V end was cut by 0 bases, the J end by 7 bases, with 10 bases between. CDR1 is GTSNPN, CDR2 SVGIG, per germline (reference sequence). The CDR3 loop spans 13 amino acids. CDR3 loop: CAWSVLGGQPQHF. DNA for the CDR3: TGTGCCTGGAGTGTCCTGGGGGGGCAGCCCCAGCATTTT. The whole variable domain, filled in from reference TRBV30 and TRBJ1-5, reads SQTIHQWPATLVQPVGSPLSLECTVEGTSNPNLYWYRQAAGRGLQLLFYSVGIGQISSEVPQNLSASRPQDRQFILSSKKLLLSDSGFYLCAWSVLGGQPQHFGDGTRLSIL.

The chain is built from TRBV9 and TRBJ2-7; D could derive from TRBD1 or TRBD2 (5 bases each). Trimming removed 4 bases at V and 4 bases at J, with 18 bases between. The CDR3 totals 15 residues. Germline assignment: CDR1 SGDLS and CDR2 YYNGEE. The CDR3, as DNA: TGTGCCAGCAGCCCCCAACCCGGGACGGGTTACGAGCAGTACTTC. Translation gives CASSPQPGTGYEQYF. Together with reference TRBV9 and TRBJ2-7, the CDR3 gives the full variable domain: DSGVTQTPKHLITATGQRVTLRCSPRSGDLSVYWYQQSLDQGLQFLIQYYNGEERAKGNILERFSAQQFPDLHSELNLSSLELGDSALYFCASSPQPGTGYEQYFGPGTRLTVT.

This rearrangement joins TRBV5-1 to TRBJ1-4, with 7 bases lining up with TRBD1. The CDR3 totals 15 residues. V shed 0 bases, J shed 7 bases, and the junction held 6 bases outside the gene matches. CDR1 and CDR2 (germline): SGHRS, YFSETQ. CDR3: CASSLETGQGEKLFF. In nucleotides, the CDR3 is TGCGCCAGCAGCTTGGAGACAGGGCAGGGTGAAAAACTGTTTTTT.

The chain links TRBV18 to TRBJ1-3; no reliable D call. The V end lost 2 bases, the J end lost 0 bases, and 8 bases lay between the germline ends. This CDR3 has 15 amino acids. The germline CDR1 and CDR2 sequences are KGHSH and LQKENI. CDR3 sequence reads: CASSPTTNSGNTIYF. Written as DNA, the CDR3 is TGTGCCAGCTCACCAACGACAAACTCTGGAAACACCATATATTTT. The complete variable domain, with remaining parts taken from reference TRBV18 and TRBJ1-3, reads NAGVMQNPRHLVRRRGQEARLRCSPMKGHSHVYWYRQLPEEGLKFMVYLQKENIIDESGMPKERFSAEFPKEGPSILRIQQVVRGDSAAYFCASSPTTNSGNTIYFGEGSWLTVV.